These T cell receptor beta chains were read from a single sample in a study of spatial heterogeneity in lung cancer. TCRdb re-analysed the 5' RACE reads in MiXCR, keeping a single row per CDR3 protein. The sample comprises tens of thousands of distinct CDR3 sequences, roughly 7% of which are singletons, and less than 3.5% rests with the top ten. Specimen: PBMCs, collected at surgery. The receptors originated from a female donor with early-stage non-small cell lung cancer. The CDR3 runs from the conserved cysteine through the conserved F or W. A D gene is named only where the DNA matches it firmly. Size tells how often a clone was seen (once, few, many) or the class of an expanded clone, and some rows leave it out.

TRBJ1-5,TRBV3-1,.,few,CASSQSLNQPQHF,TGTGCCAGCAGCCAATCCCTCAATCAGCCCCAGCATTTT
TRBJ2-3,TRBV20-1,.,.,CSAATGSANTDTQYF,TGCAGTGCTGCTACTGGCTCCGCCAACACAGATACGCAGTATTTT
TRBJ2-5,TRBV5-1,TRBD1,many,CASSRNQGAETQYF,TGCGCCAGCAGCCGAAACCAGGGGGCAGAGACCCAGTACTTC
TRBJ1-1,TRBV5-1,.,many,CASSLAATSEAFF,TGCGCCAGCAGCTTGGCCGCGACAAGTGAAGCTTTCTTT
TRBJ2-2,TRBV21-1,.,many,CASSKKAGVANTGELFF,TGTGCCAGCAGCAAAAAGGCAGGGGTTGCGAACACCGGGGAGCTGTTTTTT
TRBJ1-1,TRBV7-2,TRBD1,many,CASSLDGTGETEAFF,TGTGCCAGCAGCTTAGACGGGACAGGGGAAACTGAAGCTTTCTTT
TRBJ1-6,TRBV5-1,TRBD1,.,CASSWGTGDSPLHF,TGCGCCAGCAGCTGGGGGACAGGCGACTCACCCCTCCACTTT
TRBJ1-5,TRBV27,.,many,CASRNGNQPQHF,TGTGCCAGCAGAAATGGCAATCAGCCCCAGCATTTT
TRBJ2-1,TRBV29-1,.,many,CSVAMLGGSSYNEQFF,TGCAGCGTTGCCATGTTAGGTGGGAGCTCCTACAATGAGCAGTTCTTC
TRBJ2-7,TRBV11-2,.,many,CASSFYEQYF,TGTGCCAGCAGCTTTTACGAGCAGTACTTC
TRBJ1-2,TRBV29-1,TRBD1,.,CSVRKDRGYGYTF,TGCAGCGTGAGAAAAGACAGGGGCTATGGCTACACCTTC
TRBJ1-5,TRBV2,.,few,CASSENAILGQPQHF,TGTGCCAGCAGTGAAAACGCCATACTGGGTCAGCCCCAGCATTTT